The rows below give T cell receptor beta chains drawn from one sample of a study of shared clonotypes between healthy human individuals. The protocol was immunoSEQ multiplex PCR, while the TCRdb copy is restricted to in-frame clones and leaves out a portion. The sample consists of around 500,000 clones, roughly 77% of them appearing once. Sequenced material: PBMCs. These receptors came from a middle-aged woman in good health. Some clones in this sample may be carry-over from other donors' samples. CDR3s include the opening cysteine and the closing phenylalanine or tryptophan. A D gene is named only where the DNA matches it firmly. A row's size may be missing; if present it is once, few, many or a size class.

v_gene: TRBV5-1
d_gene: TRBD2
abundance: .
j_gene: TRBJ2-7
CDR3nt: TGCGCCAGCAGCTTGGGTAGCGGGAGAGTCTACGAGCAGTACTTC
CDR3aa: CASSLGSGRVYEQYF

v_gene: TRBV28
d_gene: .
abundance: .
j_gene: TRBJ2-7
CDR3nt: TGTGCCAGCAGTTTATACCCTGCCACAGGCGGACTCTCCTACGAGCAGTACTTC
CDR3aa: CASSLYPATGGLSYEQYF

v_gene: TRBV7-8
d_gene: .
abundance: .
j_gene: TRBJ2-7
CDR3nt: TGTGCCAGCAGCTTAGCGCTATCGGTGGGGGTCCCCTACGAGCAGTACTTC
CDR3aa: CASSLALSVGVPYEQYF

v_gene: TRBV7-9
d_gene: .
abundance: .
j_gene: TRBJ2-5
CDR3nt: TGTGCCAGCAGCCCGTCAGTTGAACAAGAGACCCAGTACTTC
CDR3aa: CASSPSVEQETQYF

v_gene: TRBV27
d_gene: TRBD2
abundance: .
j_gene: TRBJ2-5
CDR3nt: TGTGCCACCCGCCGGGATTGGAGGGAGGGTTTGGAGACCCAGTACTTC
CDR3aa: CATRRDWREGLETQYF

v_gene: TRBV18
d_gene: .
abundance: .
j_gene: TRBJ2-5
CDR3nt: TGTGCCAGCTCACCATTCCAGGTGCAAGAGACCCAGTACTTC
CDR3aa: CASSPFQVQETQYF

v_gene: TRBV6-1
d_gene: TRBD1
abundance: .
j_gene: TRBJ1-1
CDR3nt: TGTGCCAGCAGTGATATGGGACAGGGGGCGTCTGAAGCTTTCTTT
CDR3aa: CASSDMGQGASEAFF

v_gene: TRBV7-2
d_gene: .
abundance: .
j_gene: TRBJ2-1
CDR3nt: TGTGCCAGCAGTTTAAGTTTGGGGTACCCGAACAATGAGCAGTTCTTC
CDR3aa: CASSLSLGYPNNEQFF

v_gene: TRBV18
d_gene: TRBD1
abundance: .
j_gene: TRBJ1-1
CDR3nt: TGTGCCAGCTCACCGCCTGGGACAGGGGTGACTGAAGCTTTCTTT
CDR3aa: CASSPPGTGVTEAFF

v_gene: TRBV11-2
d_gene: TRBD2
abundance: few
j_gene: TRBJ2-1
CDR3nt: TGTGCCAGCAGCCAATCCGGGACTAGGACCAATGAGCAGTTCTTC
CDR3aa: CASSQSGTRTNEQFF

v_gene: TRBV25-1
d_gene: .
abundance: .
j_gene: TRBJ1-1
CDR3nt: TGTGCCAGCAGTGCCCCGGGGGGCACTGAAGCTTTCTTT
CDR3aa: CASSAPGGTEAFF

v_gene: TRBV15
d_gene: .
abundance: .
j_gene: TRBJ1-2
CDR3nt: TGTGCCACCAGCGGCTCCAGTCTGGGGGTAGGCTATGGCTACACCTTC
CDR3aa: CATSGSSLGVGYGYTF

v_gene: TRBV28
d_gene: .
abundance: .
j_gene: TRBJ1-5
CDR3nt: TGTGCCAGCAGTTTATTCCTTAGCAATCAGCCCCAGCATTTT
CDR3aa: CASSLFLSNQPQHF

v_gene: TRBV5-1
d_gene: TRBD1
abundance: .
j_gene: TRBJ2-1
CDR3nt: TGCGCCAGCAGCTTGGCCGGGGACAGCTACAATGAGCAGTTCTTC
CDR3aa: CASSLAGDSYNEQFF

v_gene: TRBV5-4
d_gene: .
abundance: few
j_gene: TRBJ1-4
CDR3nt: TGTGCCAGCAGCCTCGGTTCCGGCGGTAATGAAAAACTGTTTTTT
CDR3aa: CASSLGSGGNEKLFF

v_gene: TRBV16
d_gene: .
abundance: .
j_gene: TRBJ2-7
CDR3nt: TGTGCCAGCAGCCAATGGCAGTCCTACGAGCAGTACTTC
CDR3aa: CASSQWQSYEQYF

v_gene: TRBV12-2
d_gene: .
abundance: .
j_gene: TRBJ2-7
CDR3nt: TGTGCAAGTCGCTTAGCAAGCGGGAGATCTACCTACGAGCAGTACTTC
CDR3aa: CASRLASGRSTYEQYF

v_gene: TRBV27
d_gene: TRBD1
abundance: .
j_gene: TRBJ2-1
CDR3nt: TGTGCCAGCAGTTTTTGGACAGGGGTCCCCAATGAGCAGTTCTTC
CDR3aa: CASSFWTGVPNEQFF

v_gene: TRBV7-2
d_gene: TRBD2
abundance: .
j_gene: TRBJ2-3
CDR3nt: TGTGCCAGCAGCTCAGAGGGACTAATCACAGATACGCAGTATTTT
CDR3aa: CASSSEGLITDTQYF

v_gene: TRBV4-2
d_gene: .
abundance: .
j_gene: TRBJ2-3
CDR3nt: TGTGCCAGCAGCCAACGACCGATCACAGATACGCAGTATTTT
CDR3aa: CASSQRPITDTQYF

v_gene: TRBV28
d_gene: .
abundance: .
j_gene: TRBJ1-5
CDR3nt: TGTGCCAGCAGTTTCCCCGGGCAGCCCCAGCATTTT
CDR3aa: CASSFPGQPQHF

v_gene: TRBV7-2
d_gene: .
abundance: .
j_gene: TRBJ1-1
CDR3nt: TGTGCCAGCAGCTTAGGTTTGGGGAATTCTGAAGCTTTCTTT
CDR3aa: CASSLGLGNSEAFF

v_gene: TRBV27
d_gene: .
abundance: .
j_gene: TRBJ2-3
CDR3nt: TGTGCCAGCAGTTTAAATAGCCTCGGCACAGATACGCAGTATTTT
CDR3aa: CASSLNSLGTDTQYF

v_gene: TRBV28
d_gene: .
abundance: .
j_gene: TRBJ1-1
CDR3nt: TGTGCCAGCAGTCCACCCCAACATGGAGGCGACACTGAAGCTTTCTTT
CDR3aa: CASSPPQHGGDTEAFF

v_gene: TRBV6-1
d_gene: TRBD1
abundance: .
j_gene: TRBJ1-5
CDR3nt: TGTGCCAGCAGTGGGGTTGCCGGGACAGGGGGGAGTTATAGCAATCAGCCCCAGCATTTT
CDR3aa: CASSGVAGTGGSYSNQPQHF

v_gene: TRBV7-9
d_gene: .
abundance: .
j_gene: TRBJ2-3
CDR3nt: TGTGCCAGCAGCTTACTCCCCGGGACCGACTCCCATTTT
CDR3aa: CASSLLPGTDSHF

v_gene: TRBV9
d_gene: TRBD2
abundance: many
j_gene: TRBJ2-5
CDR3nt: TGTGCCAGCAGCGTACTAGCGGGAGGGCTTCAAGAGACCCAGTACTTC
CDR3aa: CASSVLAGGLQETQYF

v_gene: TRBV7-2
d_gene: .
abundance: few
j_gene: TRBJ2-7
CDR3nt: TGTGCCAGCAGCTTAACGGGGTCATTCTCCTACGAGCAGTACTTC
CDR3aa: CASSLTGSFSYEQYF

v_gene: TRBV6-5
d_gene: .
abundance: .
j_gene: TRBJ2-3
CDR3nt: TGTGCCAGCAGCCCCCACCGGAGCACAGATACGCAGTATTTT
CDR3aa: CASSPHRSTDTQYF

v_gene: TRBV28
d_gene: TRBD1
abundance: .
j_gene: TRBJ2-7
CDR3nt: TGTGCCAGCAGTTTTTCGTCGGGACAGGGCTCCTACGAGCAGTACTTC
CDR3aa: CASSFSSGQGSYEQYF

v_gene: TRBV2
d_gene: .
abundance: .
j_gene: TRBJ1-4
CDR3nt: TGTGCCAGCAGTGAGTTTAGCCGTGAAAAACTGTTTTTT
CDR3aa: CASSEFSREKLFF

v_gene: TRBV2
d_gene: .
abundance: .
j_gene: TRBJ2-2
CDR3nt: TGTGCCAGCAGAGCTCAGGGTGGTCCCGGGGAGCTGTTTTTT
CDR3aa: CASRAQGGPGELFF

v_gene: TRBV28
d_gene: .
abundance: .
j_gene: TRBJ1-3
CDR3nt: TGTGCCAGCAGTCCCCAAACTTCAGGGCCTGGAAACACCATATATTTT
CDR3aa: CASSPQTSGPGNTIYF

v_gene: TRBV30
d_gene: .
abundance: .
j_gene: TRBJ2-1
CDR3nt: TGTGCCTGGAGTGTACCCGAAGGGGGGCCCTACAATGAGCAGTTCTTC
CDR3aa: CAWSVPEGGPYNEQFF

v_gene: TRBV2
d_gene: TRBD2
abundance: few
j_gene: TRBJ2-2
CDR3nt: TGTGCCAGCAGTGGAAGCGGGAGTCGCACCGGGGAGCTGTTTTTT
CDR3aa: CASSGSGSRTGELFF

v_gene: TRBV7-3
d_gene: .
abundance: .
j_gene: TRBJ1-1
CDR3nt: TGTGCCAGCAGCTTAAACCGGGCTTCGAACACTGAAGCTTTCTTT
CDR3aa: CASSLNRASNTEAFF

v_gene: TRBV6-5
d_gene: .
abundance: .
j_gene: TRBJ2-4
CDR3nt: TGTGCCAGCAGACCCTCAGGACTAGCCAAAAACATTCAGTACTTC
CDR3aa: CASRPSGLAKNIQYF

v_gene: TRBV7-7
d_gene: TRBD2
abundance: .
j_gene: TRBJ2-1
CDR3nt: TGTGCTAGCAGCCTCGGGACTAGCGGACCCTACAATGAGCAGTTCTTC
CDR3aa: CASSLGTSGPYNEQFF

v_gene: TRBV28
d_gene: .
abundance: .
j_gene: TRBJ2-2
CDR3nt: TGTGCCAGCAGTTTAGAAGCCCGAACCGGGGAGCTGTTTTTT
CDR3aa: CASSLEARTGELFF

v_gene: TRBV7-3
d_gene: .
abundance: once
j_gene: TRBJ2-3
CDR3nt: TGTGCCAGCAGCTTAGATCCCTCGCCAGCAACAGATACGCAGTATTTT
CDR3aa: CASSLDPSPATDTQYF

v_gene: TRBV11-2
d_gene: TRBD2
abundance: .
j_gene: TRBJ2-7
CDR3nt: TGTGCCAGCAGCATAGGACTAGAATACGAGCAGTACTTC
CDR3aa: CASSIGLEYEQYF

v_gene: TRBV18
d_gene: .
abundance: .
j_gene: TRBJ2-3
CDR3nt: TGTGCCAGCTCACGGGGGACAGATACGCAGTATTTT
CDR3aa: CASSRGTDTQYF

v_gene: TRBV18
d_gene: .
abundance: .
j_gene: TRBJ2-5
CDR3nt: TGTGCCAGCTCGCCAGATTCGGAGACCCAGTACTTC
CDR3aa: CASSPDSETQYF

v_gene: TRBV5-8
d_gene: TRBD1
abundance: few
j_gene: TRBJ2-7
CDR3nt: TGTGCCAGCCCACCTTCGCGGGACAGGAACTACGAGCAGTACTTC
CDR3aa: CASPPSRDRNYEQYF

v_gene: TRBV4-3
d_gene: .
abundance: .
j_gene: TRBJ2-7
CDR3nt: TGCGCCAGCAGCCAGGACCACAGAGCCTACGAGCAGTACTTC
CDR3aa: CASSQDHRAYEQYF

v_gene: TRBV4-3
d_gene: .
abundance: .
j_gene: TRBJ1-1
CDR3nt: TGCGCCAGCAGCCAAGAGTGGAAGGACACTGAAGCTTTCTTT
CDR3aa: CASSQEWKDTEAFF

v_gene: TRBV10-2
d_gene: TRBD2
abundance: .
j_gene: TRBJ2-5
CDR3nt: TGCGCCAGCAGTGATGGGTGGGGGCGGGAGGGCCTGCTGAAGCAAGAGACCCAGTACTTC
CDR3aa: CASSDGWGREGLLKQETQYF

v_gene: TRBV6-4
d_gene: .
abundance: once
j_gene: TRBJ2-7
CDR3nt: TGTGCCAGCAGGAGCAGGGGAAAGCTGGCGTACGAGCAGTACTTC
CDR3aa: CASRSRGKLAYEQYF

v_gene: TRBV7-2
d_gene: .
abundance: few
j_gene: TRBJ1-5
CDR3nt: TGTGCCAGCAGCTTAGCTTCAGGGCGTCGGCACGGTCAGCCCCAGCATTTT
CDR3aa: CASSLASGRRHGQPQHF

v_gene: TRBV29-1
d_gene: .
abundance: .
j_gene: TRBJ2-7
CDR3nt: TGCAGCGTTGAAGCAGGGACTTACTACGAGCAGTACTTC
CDR3aa: CSVEAGTYYEQYF

v_gene: TRBV5-6
d_gene: .
abundance: .
j_gene: TRBJ1-5
CDR3nt: TGTGCCAGCAGCAACTGGGGGTTAAGCAATCAGCCCCAGCATTTT
CDR3aa: CASSNWGLSNQPQHF

v_gene: TRBV11-2
d_gene: TRBD1
abundance: .
j_gene: TRBJ2-6
CDR3nt: TGTGCCAGCAGCTTAGTAGGGGGCACCTGTGGGGCCAACGTCCTGACTTTC
CDR3aa: CASSLVGGTCGANVLTF

v_gene: TRBV15
d_gene: .
abundance: .
j_gene: TRBJ2-7
CDR3nt: TGTGCCACCAGCAGCCCCTCCGTCGCGGGGGCGGGGTACGAGCAGTACTTC
CDR3aa: CATSSPSVAGAGYEQYF

v_gene: TRBV27
d_gene: TRBD2
abundance: .
j_gene: TRBJ2-7
CDR3nt: TGTGCCAGCAGTTTTAGGCCTAGCGGAAACTACGAGCAGTACTTC
CDR3aa: CASSFRPSGNYEQYF

v_gene: TRBV7-9
d_gene: TRBD1
abundance: .
j_gene: TRBJ1-5
CDR3nt: TGTGCCAGCAGCAAATATCAAGGACAGGGACGAGGTGGGCCCCAGCATTTT
CDR3aa: CASSKYQGQGRGGPQHF